The 11 T cell receptor beta chains below come from one sample, sequenced in a study of Graves' ophthalmopathy and Graves' hyperthyroidism. Scientists amplified the TCR beta CDR3 regions from RNA transcripts. The first-round RT-PCR employed HTBI primers together with the Qiagen OneStep RT-PCR kit. A multiplex PCR was then performed as the second round. TCRdb recomputed calls from the multiplex PCR reads with MiXCR, one row per CDR3 protein. This sample has 500,000 to 800,000 distinct CDR3 sequences; over 40% occur once, and the top ten carry 3% to 4%. Input material: peripheral blood. The receptors derive from an adult man with Graves' ophthalmopathy.

This clonotype was recorded at least ten times. The DNA for the CDR3 is TGTGCCAGCAGTTCCTCCGGGACGGCGAAAGGCTACACCTTC. Translating gives CASSSSGTAKGYTF. V is TRBV7-9 and J is TRBJ1-2; D might be TRBD1 (5 bases). Trimming pared 6 bases from V and 8 bases from J, leaving 19 bases between. CDR3 size: 14 residues. Germline CDR1 and CDR2: SEHNR and FQNEAQ (reference sequence).

This chain links TRBV7-2 with TRBJ1-4; D not certain. CDR1 is SGHTA and CDR2 is FQGNSA in the germline V gene. The V end was cut by 5 bases, the J end by 0 bases, with 13 bases between. The CDR3 is 16 amino acids. The DNA of the CDR3 is TGTGCCAGCAGCCAAGTGATGCGGGCAACTAATGAAAAACTGTTTTTT. It codes for CASSQVMRATNEKLFF.

This clonotype appeared once. V and J are TRBV29-1 and TRBJ1-4; 8 bases line up with TRBD1. The CDR3 is made up of 13 amino acids. The V segment lost 4 bases and the J segment 8 bases; nucleotides outside the gene matches: 6. The germline gives CDR1 SQVTM, CDR2 ANQGSEA. The CDR3 spells CSVATGGGEKLFF. CDR3 in DNA: TGCAGCGTTGCCACAGGGGGGGGGGAAAAACTGTTTTTT.

This clonotype appeared a few times. The chain's CDR3 is CASSPAGTHEQYF. CDR3 in DNA: TGTGCCAGCAGCCCCGCGGGAACCCACGAGCAGTACTTC. The chain links TRBV5-8 to TRBJ2-7; possibly TRBD2 for D (6 bases). CDR1 and CDR2 from the germline V gene are SGHTS and YDEGEE. Trimming shortened V by 4 bases and J by 5 bases, and 13 bases separated the two germline ends. CDR3 length: 13 amino acids.

The rearrangement joins TRBV20-1 to TRBJ2-5, with TRBD2 matching over 9 bases. V trimming: 1 base; J trimming: 5 bases; junction bases outside the gene matches: 8. The germline CDR1 and CDR2 sequences are DFQATT and SNEGSKA (reference sequence). The CDR3 runs to 15 residues. The CDR3 DNA reads as TGCAGTGCTAGAGCGCGGGGGGGCTTCGGGGAGACCCAGTACTTC. Protein product: CSARARGGFGETQYF.

This clonotype was seen a few times. V usage is TRBV10-3 and J usage is TRBJ2-3, with D unclear. The CDR3 extends over 15 amino acids. Trimming took off 4 bases at V and 0 bases at J, with 11 bases between the two ends. Looked up from germline, CDR1 is ENHRY and CDR2 is SYGVKD. CDR3 in DNA: TGTGCCATCAGTGCTTTTACAGCCAGCACAGATACGCAGTATTTT. Amino acids: CAISAFTASTDTQYF.

In its sample, this clonotype was seen many times. The chain combines TRBV25-1 with TRBJ1-1; 9 positions agree with TRBD1. The CDR3 runs 17 residues. The V gene end was trimmed by 2 bases and the J gene end by 3 bases; junction bases not matched to a gene: 10. In germline, CDR1 is MGHDK, CDR2 SYGVNS. The CDR3 bases are TGTGCCAGCAGTGAAAAAGGCACAGGGGGCGTGGACACTGAAGCTTTCTTT. It is translated as CASSEKGTGGVDTEAFF.

This clonotype was observed at least ten times. The gene calls are TRBV5-1 and TRBJ2-5; 9 bases agree with TRBD1. This CDR3 is built from 13 residues. The V and J ends lost 3 bases and 7 bases, in that order; junction bases with no gene match: 4. Germline V CDR1 and CDR2: SGHRS, YFSETQ. CDR3 nucleotide sequence: TGCGCCAGCAGCTCCGGGACAGGGAGGACCCAGTACTTC. Residues: CASSSGTGRTQYF.

A note on this clonotype: A clone one base away is much larger, so this may be a read error. The DNA for the CDR3 is TGCAGTGCCGCGCCGGGTTGGGGCCGCGGTACCTACGAGCAGTACTTC. Encoded protein: CSAAPGWGRGTYEQYF. V and J are TRBV20-1 and TRBJ2-7, with a tentative D call TRBD1 (5 bases). CDR3 length equals 16 residues. Germline lookup yields CDR1 DFQATT and CDR2 SNEGSKA (reference sequence). The ends were cut back, 6 bases at V and 2 bases at J, with 23 bases in the middle.

This clonotype was recorded at least ten times. V gene TRBV25-1 combines with J gene TRBJ2-2, with a weak D call TRBD1 (6 bases). The ends were cut back, 8 bases at V and 0 bases at J, with 13 bases in the middle. From germline, CDR1 is MGHDK and CDR2 SYGVNS. The CDR3 totals 15 residues. In DNA form, the CDR3 reads TGTGCCAGCCGTACGACAGGCGCGAACACCGGGGAGCTGTTTTTT. Encoded protein: CASRTTGANTGELFF.

This clonotype showed up many times. The chain combines TRBV10-3 with TRBJ1-2, with 8 bases aligning to TRBD1. The CDR3 contains 14 residues. Germline CDR1 is ENHRY and CDR2 is SYGVKD. After removal of 0 bases from V and 9 bases from J, the junction contained 6 bases not matched to a gene. CDR3 amino acids: CAISESGQGASYTF. In nucleotides, the CDR3 is TGTGCCATCAGTGAGTCGGGGCAGGGGGCGAGCTACACCTTC.